These 21 T cell receptor beta chains originate from one sample sequenced in a study of regulatory T cells in long-lasting Graves disease. Time point of the sample: newly diagnosed GD, antithyroid drugs for less than 3 months. RNA from PBMCs was the source of the TCR library. Both iRepertoire HTBI primers and Arm-PCR of CDR3 regions were used to build the TCR beta libraries. TCRdb passed the multiplex PCR reads through MiXCR, listing each CDR3 protein once. Among approximately 390,000 distinct CDR3 sequences listed, 15% to 20% were seen once. These records were also assigned to another study, of T cells in Graves' hyperthyroidism and ophthalmopathy.

This material consisted of peripheral blood mononuclear cells (PBMCs), taken at new diagnosis, from a patient treated with antithyroid drugs. The receptors come from a woman in her late teens or twenties with Graves disease.

This clonotype appeared many times. The rearrangement links TRBV20-1 to TRBJ2-3; no firm D call. The germline V gene encodes CDR1 DFQATT and CDR2 SNEGSKA (reference sequence). This CDR3 has 12 residues. The ends were cut back, 5 bases at V and 3 bases at J, with 9 bases in the middle. The chain's CDR3 is CSASVATDTQYF. CDR3 nucleotide sequence: TGCAGTGCTTCCGTGGCAACAGATACGCAGTATTTT.

The chain recombines TRBV9 with TRBJ1-2, with 7 bases identical to TRBD1. V was clipped by 0 bases and J by 6 bases; unmatched bases: 8. CDR3 length equals 15 residues. CDR1 SGDLS and CDR2 YYNGEE come from the germline V gene. The CDR3 coding sequence is TGTGCCAGCAGCGTAGCCTCTGGACAGGACCATGGCTACACCTTC. Its translation is CASSVASGQDHGYTF.

This clonotype was seen a handful of times. This chain connects TRBV19 to TRBJ2-3; D might be TRBD2 (5 bases). This CDR3 has 14 residues. Per germline, CDR1 LNHDA and CDR2 SQIVND (reference sequence). Trimming left V 5 bases short and J 2 bases short, with 11 bases between. The CDR3 nucleotides are TGTGCCAGTAGTTCGACCGGGAACACAGATACGCAGTATTTT. This sequence encodes CASSSTGNTDTQYF.

Ten or more counts support this clonotype. The rearrangement joins TRBV3-1 to TRBJ2-7; D perhaps matches TRBD2 (6 bases). Per the germline V gene, CDR1 is LGHDT and CDR2 is YNNKEL (reference sequence). The CDR3 covers 14 residues. The V end was cut by 3 bases, the J end by 3 bases, with 12 bases between. The CDR3: CASSHSGTNYEQYF. CDR3 bases: TGTGCCAGCAGCCATAGCGGAACCAACTACGAGCAGTACTTC.

This chain links TRBV29-1 with TRBJ2-1, with 8 bases aligning to TRBD2. V lost 7 bases and J lost 7; bases outside the gene matches: 15. CDR1 SQVTM and CDR2 ANQGSEA come from the germline V gene. The CDR3 is 15 amino acids. The DNA of the CDR3 is TGCAGCGCACCGGGAATAGCGGGACGCCGGAATGAGCAGTTCTTC. Residues: CSAPGIAGRRNEQFF.

The sample holds many counts of this clonotype. CDR3 region: CASSVDQDYEQYF. CDR3 nucleotide sequence: TGTGCCAGCAGCGTAGACCAGGACTACGAGCAGTACTTC. The chain links TRBV9 to TRBJ2-7; D unresolved. The CDR3 is 13 residues long. V gave up 0 bases and J gave up 3 bases, with 7 bases separating them. Germline CDR1 SGDLS, CDR2 YYNGEE.

The chain uses TRBV3-1 and TRBJ1-1, with D uncertain. The CDR3 is 14 amino acids. CDR1 LGHDT and CDR2 YNNKEL come from the germline V gene (reference sequence). V was cut by 4 bases and J by 3 bases, with 12 bases left in between. CDR3 protein: CASSPTNGDTEAFF. CDR3 sequence (DNA): TGTGCCAGCAGCCCAACGAATGGGGACACTGAAGCTTTCTTT.

The table lists this clonotype with many counts. J is TRBJ2-3 and V is TRBV30; D is perhaps TRBD2 (6 bases). There are 14 residues in the CDR3. Trimming stripped 2 bases from V and 2 bases from J, with 11 bases between. In germline, CDR1 is GTSNPN, CDR2 SVGIG (reference sequence). CDR3 bases: TGTGCCTGGAGTCGCGGGGAGGTCACAGATACGCAGTATTTT. Its protein product is CAWSRGEVTDTQYF.

This clonotype came up many times. The rearrangement links TRBV5-6 to TRBJ2-1; 8 bases are shared with TRBD1. CDR1 and CDR2 (germline): SGHDT, YYEEEE. Trimming took 3 bases from V and 7 from J; bases not matched to a gene: 6. The CDR3 is 14 amino acids. The CDR3 sequence is CASSWGRGRNEQFF. The CDR3 coding sequence is TGTGCCAGCAGCTGGGGCAGGGGGCGAAATGAGCAGTTCTTC.

The chain combines TRBV20-1 with TRBJ2-1; possible D gene TRBD2, 6 bases. Germline lookup yields CDR1 DFQATT and CDR2 SNEGSKA (reference sequence). V gave up 4 bases and J gave up 3 bases, with 16 bases separating them. The CDR3 has 15 residues. Here the CDR3 reads CSAIITGTGYNEQFF. In DNA, the CDR3 is TGCAGTGCTATCATAACGGGGACTGGCTACAATGAGCAGTTCTTC.

Points on this clonotype: This could be a read error, since a much larger clone is one nucleotide away. The chain uses TRBV5-1 and TRBJ2-2, with TRBD1 matching 7 bases. Per germline, CDR1 SGHRS and CDR2 YFSETQ. The CDR3 contains 15 residues. The CDR3 DNA is TGCGCCAGCACCCAGACAGGGTTGTTTTCCGGGGAGCTGGTTTTT. It encodes CASTQTGLFSGELVF.

The chain uses TRBV4-1 and TRBJ2-7, with D hard to call. Germline loops: CDR1 MGHRA, CDR2 YSYEKL. The CDR3 runs 14 residues. V lost 1 base and J 1 base, leaving 8 bases between the germline ends. The CDR3 region is CASSQVGYSYEQYF. The CDR3 DNA is TGCGCCAGCAGCCAAGTGGGGTATTCCTACGAGCAGTACTTC.

This clonotype was recorded many times. This chain connects TRBV29-1 to TRBJ2-1; unclear D gene. This CDR3 is built from 10 residues. Germline lookup yields CDR1 SQVTM and CDR2 ANQGSEA. Trimming shortened V by 7 bases and J by 8 bases, and 9 bases separated the two germline ends. CDR3 bases: TGCAGCGGGGGAACGGATGAGCAGTTCTTC. Protein sequence: CSGGTDEQFF.

By frequency in the sample, this clonotype is medium-sized. The rearrangement uses TRBV7-2 and TRBJ2-1; 8 nucleotides match TRBD2. The CDR3 loop spans 15 amino acids. Germline V lookup: CDR1 SGHTA, CDR2 FQGNSA. Losses at the gene ends were 4 bases for V and 5 bases for J; bases not matched to a gene: 7. The CDR3 loop reads CASSSFGRVNNEQFF. CDR3 coding DNA: TGTGCCAGCAGCTCCTTCGGGAGGGTTAACAATGAGCAGTTCTTC.

At least ten counts were recorded for this clonotype. V gene TRBV5-1 combines with J gene TRBJ1-4, with D uncertain. The CDR3 consists of 16 residues. CDR1 is SGHRS, CDR2 YFSETQ, per germline. V was cut by 3 bases and J by 0 bases, with 12 bases left in between. The CDR3 reads CASSSGSSSTNEKLFF. The DNA for the CDR3 is TGCGCCAGCAGCTCCGGTTCGTCTTCAACTAATGAAAAACTGTTTTTT.

This clonotype was observed many times. The junction shows a germline mismatch at one end, possibly a read error. The chain is built from TRBV9 and TRBJ2-3; 13 bases are a match to TRBD2. Looked up from germline, CDR1 is SGDLS and CDR2 is YYNGEE. The CDR3 is 16 residues long. Written as DNA, the CDR3 is TGCGCCAGCAGCTTGACTAGCGGGAGGTTGACAGATACGCAGTATTTT. Amino acids: CASSLTSGRLTDTQYF.

This clonotype was seen repeatedly, ten times or more. The chain combines TRBV6-1 with TRBJ2-6, with D possibly being TRBD1 (6 bases). Germline-derived CDR1 and CDR2 are MNHNS and SASEGT. V was cut by 4 bases and J by 0 bases, with 7 bases left in between. The CDR3 runs 15 residues. The CDR3 bases are TGTGCCAGCAGTGGGGACAACTCTGGGGCCAACGTCCTGACTTTC. It encodes CASSGDNSGANVLTF.

The rearrangement joins TRBV30 to TRBJ2-1; tentatively, D is TRBD1 (6 bases). The CDR3 sequence is 16 residues long. Trimming took off 2 bases at V and 0 bases at J, with 14 bases between the two ends. The germline gives CDR1 GTSNPN, CDR2 SVGIG (reference sequence). The CDR3 nucleotides read TGTGCCTGGAGTCTAGGGGGTGCCCACTCCTACAATGAGCAGTTCTTC. Protein: CAWSLGGAHSYNEQFF.

At least ten counts were recorded for this clonotype. The junction differs from germline at one of its ends, possibly a read error. The chain links TRBV5-1 to TRBJ1-3; D gene ambiguous. There are 15 residues in the CDR3. Germline CDR1 is SGHRS and CDR2 is YFSETQ. CDR3 DNA: TGTGCCAGCAGCCGGGTGGGCGGCTCTGGAAACACCATATATTTT. Translated: CASSRVGGSGNTIYF.

This clonotype was recorded at least ten times. This chain connects TRBV30 to TRBJ2-7; D uncertain. The CDR3 spans 13 residues. The V and J ends lost 3 bases and 7 bases respectively, with 16 bases between them. The V gene's germline CDR1 is GTSNPN and CDR2 SVGIG (reference sequence). CDR3 nucleotides: TGTGCCTGGAGCGTGTCTAGTCGGGTGGAGCAGTACTTC. It encodes CAWSVSSRVEQYF. Full variable domain (missing parts from reference TRBV30 and TRBJ2-7): SQTIHQWPATLVQPVGSPLSLECTVEGTSNPNLYWYRQAAGRGLQLLFYSVGIGQISSEVPQNLSASRPQDRQFILSSKKLLLSDSGFYLCAWSVSSRVEQYFGPGTRLTVT.

The chain carries TRBV6-2 or TRBV6-3 and TRBJ2-3; 9 bases match TRBD2. CDR1 MNHEY and CDR2 SVGEGT come from the germline V gene. CDR3 length: 20 residues. The junction had 17 bases not matched to a gene; V was cut back by 3 bases and J by 1 base. The CDR3 nucleotides read TGTGCCAGCAGTTATTTAGGTGGGAGTAGCGGGAGCATCGGCACAGATACGCAGTATTTT. This encodes CASSYLGGSSGSIGTDTQYF.